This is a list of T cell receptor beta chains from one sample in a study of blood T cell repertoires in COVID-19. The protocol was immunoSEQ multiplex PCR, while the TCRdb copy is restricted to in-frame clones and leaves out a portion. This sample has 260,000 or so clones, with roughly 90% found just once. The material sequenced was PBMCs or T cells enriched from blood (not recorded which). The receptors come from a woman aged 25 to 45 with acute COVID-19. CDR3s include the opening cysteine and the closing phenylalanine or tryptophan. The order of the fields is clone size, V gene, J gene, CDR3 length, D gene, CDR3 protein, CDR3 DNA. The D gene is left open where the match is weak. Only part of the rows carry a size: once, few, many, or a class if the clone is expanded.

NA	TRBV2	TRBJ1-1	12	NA	CASRAGEGEAFF	TGTGCCAGCAGGGCGGGGGAGGGTGAAGCTTTCTTT
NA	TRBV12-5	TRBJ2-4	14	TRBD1	CASVAGQGPDIQYF	TGTGCTAGTGTCGCCGGACAGGGTCCGGACATTCAGTACTTC
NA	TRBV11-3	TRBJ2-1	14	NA	CASSLMGRGYEQFF	TGTGCCAGCAGCTTAATGGGCAGGGGATATGAGCAGTTCTTC
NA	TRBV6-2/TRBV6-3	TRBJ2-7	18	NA	CASSYKVGLSLSLHEQYF	TGTGCCAGCAGTTACAAAGTGGGGCTTAGCCTATCCCTGCACGAGCAGTACTTC
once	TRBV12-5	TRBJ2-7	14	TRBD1	CASAPDRGLFEQYF	TGTGCTAGTGCCCCAGACAGGGGGCTCTTCGAGCAGTACTTC
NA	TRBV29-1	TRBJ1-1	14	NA	CSAASFPFVAEAFF	TGCAGCGCCGCGAGTTTCCCGTTCGTCGCTGAAGCTTTCTTT
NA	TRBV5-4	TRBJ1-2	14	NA	CASSLSQGFYGYTF	TGTGCCAGCAGCTTGTCCCAGGGGTTCTATGGCTACACCTTC
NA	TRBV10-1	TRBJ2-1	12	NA	CASSESYRGMFF	TGCGCCAGCAGTGAGTCCTACCGAGGGATGTTCTTC
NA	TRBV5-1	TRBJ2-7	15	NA	CASSLAQGNRYEQYF	TGCGCCAGCAGCTTGGCACAGGGAAATCGCTACGAGCAGTACTTC
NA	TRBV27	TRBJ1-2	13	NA	CASSLDRNYGYTF	TGTGCCAGCAGTCTGGACAGAAACTATGGCTACACCTTC
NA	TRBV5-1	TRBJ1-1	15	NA	CASSLGQVGGTEAFF	TGCGCCAGCAGCTTGGGCCAGGTCGGGGGCACTGAAGCTTTCTTT
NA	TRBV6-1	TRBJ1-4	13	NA	CASSSNLNEKLFF	TGTGCCAGCAGTTCCAACCTAAATGAAAAACTGTTTTTT
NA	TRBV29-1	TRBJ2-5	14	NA	CSVGGVMRKETQYF	TGCAGCGTTGGGGGGGTTATGAGGAAAGAGACCCAGTACTTC
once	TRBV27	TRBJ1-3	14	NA	CASSSGSSGNTIYF	TGTGCCAGCAGTTCAGGTAGCTCTGGAAACACCATATATTTT
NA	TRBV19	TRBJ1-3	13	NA	CASRFSSGNTIYF	TGTGCCAGTAGATTTAGCTCTGGAAACACCATATATTTT
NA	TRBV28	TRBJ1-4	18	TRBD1	CASSFDDTTTGVREKLFF	TGTGCCAGCAGTTTCGATGATACGACGACAGGGGTACGTGAAAAACTGTTTTTT
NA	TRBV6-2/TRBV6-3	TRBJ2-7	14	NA	CASSDRGTVYEQYF	TGTGCCAGCAGTGATCGGGGGACAGTCTACGAGCAGTACTTC
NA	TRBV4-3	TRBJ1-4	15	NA	CASSRRIMDNEKLFF	TGCGCCAGCAGCCGCAGGATTATGGATAATGAAAAACTGTTTTTT